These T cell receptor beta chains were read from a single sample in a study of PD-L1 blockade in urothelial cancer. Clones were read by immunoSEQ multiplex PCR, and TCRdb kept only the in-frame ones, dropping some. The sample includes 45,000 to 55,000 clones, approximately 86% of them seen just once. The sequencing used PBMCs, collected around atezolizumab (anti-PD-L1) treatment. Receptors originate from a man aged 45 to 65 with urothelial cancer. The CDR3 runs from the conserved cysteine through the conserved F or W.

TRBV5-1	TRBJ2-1	CASSLPGTGKSAEQFF
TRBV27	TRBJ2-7	CASSYAGTGSYEQYF
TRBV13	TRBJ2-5	CASSLGTGGLKTQYF
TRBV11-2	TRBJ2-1	CASSLAPSPPYNEQFF
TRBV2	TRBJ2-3	CASSDGTTGYRTDTQYF
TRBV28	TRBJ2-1	CASSRLLAIVNEQFF
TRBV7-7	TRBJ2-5	CASSLVPSGGKETQYF
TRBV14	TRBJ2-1	CASSQIGTGLSYNEQFF
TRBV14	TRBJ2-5	CASSQELGGLGETQYF
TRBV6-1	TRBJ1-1	CASSGRDRVMNTEAFF
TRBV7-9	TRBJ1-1	CASSLERTEAFF
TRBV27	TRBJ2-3	CASGNGGGPSDTQYF
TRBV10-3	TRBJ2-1	CAIRILGAGNEQFF
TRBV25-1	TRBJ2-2	CASSYLGLANANTGELFF
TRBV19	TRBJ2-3	CASSILAGATQYF
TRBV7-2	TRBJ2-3	CASSLAWGGGRTDTQYF
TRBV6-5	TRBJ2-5	CASSYSTGDGETQYF
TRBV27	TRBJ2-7	CASRSGLAYNYEQYF
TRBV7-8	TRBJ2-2	CASSTRQGDTGELFF
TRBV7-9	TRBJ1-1	CASSSEHWNTEAFF
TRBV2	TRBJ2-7	CASSESSSGPYEQYF
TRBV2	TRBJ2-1	CASRGTSGINEQFF
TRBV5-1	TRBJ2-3	CASKTSGTSSTDTQYF
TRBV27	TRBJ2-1	CASSLVAAKYNEQFF
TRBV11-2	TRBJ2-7	CASSGGMRGTGTHEQYF
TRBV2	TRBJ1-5	CASSEGRAPNQPQHF
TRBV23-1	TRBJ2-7	CASRQTPSYEQYF
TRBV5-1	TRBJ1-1	CASSLGQNMNTEAFF
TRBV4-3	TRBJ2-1	CASSPNPGQGANEQFF
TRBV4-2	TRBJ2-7	CASSPLGGGSYEQYF
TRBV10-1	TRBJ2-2	CASSDLSGTGTGELFF
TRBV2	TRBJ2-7	CASVDRPYEQYF
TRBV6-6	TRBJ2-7	CASRGTGGPYEQYF
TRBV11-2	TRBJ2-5	CASSSRRGKGETQYF
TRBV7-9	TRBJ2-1	CASSFRPTSGVRDEQFF
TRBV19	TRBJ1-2	CASSGREDNYGYTF
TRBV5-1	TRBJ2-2	CASSLELAGATGELFF
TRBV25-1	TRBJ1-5	CASSPIGGTGNQPQHF
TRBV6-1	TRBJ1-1	CASSASRLQGDGTEAFF
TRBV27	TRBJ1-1	CASSPGQGNTEAFF
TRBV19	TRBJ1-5	CASSRVPGNSNQPQHF
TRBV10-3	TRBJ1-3	CAISESAGISGNTIYF
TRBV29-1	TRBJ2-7	CSVVTTGQGSYEQYF
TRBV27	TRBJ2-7	CASSKTTGLGEQYF
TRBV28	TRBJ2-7	CSSSYEQYF
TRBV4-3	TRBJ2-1	CASSRDSGGSYNEQFF
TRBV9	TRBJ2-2	CASSVSGTSNTGELFF
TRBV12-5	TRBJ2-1	CASGFLAGGLQNEQFF
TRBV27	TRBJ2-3	CASSYSSDTQYF
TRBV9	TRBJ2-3	CASSVAQGADTQYF
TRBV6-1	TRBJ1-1	CASSGTDFTGYTEAFF
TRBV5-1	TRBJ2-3	CASSLAGAWYADTQYF
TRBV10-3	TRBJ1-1	CAIKTGGLTEAFF
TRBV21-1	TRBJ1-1	CASSLQGTGAFF
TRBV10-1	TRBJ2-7	CASSDRGGSYEQYF
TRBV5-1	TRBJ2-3	CASSVGTDNTQYF
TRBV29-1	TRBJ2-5	CSVVDPRDRGFQVETQYF
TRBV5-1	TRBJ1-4	CASTTGEVGVANEKLFF
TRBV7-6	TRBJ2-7	CASSLEPGVDEQYF
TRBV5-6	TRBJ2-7	CASSPFRDRVHEQYF